These 13 T cell receptor beta chains were all obtained from the same sample, sequenced in a study of CD8+ T cells in alopecia areata. cDNA reverse transcribed from extracted RNA served as the sequencing template. Profiled with immunoSEQ multiplex PCR; TCRdb holds only in-frame clones, not every one. The repertoire has approximately 30,000 clones, roughly 58% of them found once; the top ten carry about a sixth. The specimen sequenced was NKG2D-high CD8+ T cells sorted from blood. The receptors originated from a human donor with alopecia areata.

The genes are TRBV29-1 and TRBJ2-1, with 7 bases lining up with TRBD2. J lost 8 bases, V lost 1 base, and 8 bases had no gene match. The CDR3 has 14 residues. The V gene's germline CDR1 is SQVTM and CDR2 ANQGSEA. Written as DNA, the CDR3 is TGCAGCGTTGAAGGGTCTGGACGGGAGGATGAGCAGTTCTTC. It codes for CSVEGSGREDEQFF.

The genes are TRBV4-2 and TRBJ2-5; D might be TRBD2 (7 bases). CDR3 length: 14 residues. V lost 2 bases to trimming and J lost 4 bases, with 11 bases between them. The germline gives CDR1 LGHNA, CDR2 YNFKEQ. The CDR3 DNA reads TGTGCCAGCAGCCAACCAGGGGAGGGAGAGACCCAGTACTTC. It yields the protein CASSQPGEGETQYF.

V usage is TRBV5-1 and J usage is TRBJ2-5; 8 positions agree with TRBD2. J gave up 2 bases and V 3 bases, and 12 bases lay outside the gene matches. The CDR3 totals 17 residues. CDR1 is SGHRS and CDR2 is YFSETQ in the germline V gene. The CDR3 nucleotides read TGCGCCAGCAGCTCCGCGGGGGGCAGGGGATTACAAGAGACCCAGTACTTC. The encoded protein is CASSSAGGRGLQETQYF.

The chain couples TRBV27 to TRBJ2-1, with D possibly being TRBD1 (7 bases). Germline-derived CDR1 and CDR2 are MNHEY and SMNVEV (reference sequence). The CDR3 sequence is 14 residues long. V was cut by 5 bases and J by 3 bases, with 11 bases left in between. In DNA, the CDR3 is TGTGCCAGCAGTCTCCAGGGGGGCTACAATGAGCAGTTCTTC. Its protein is CASSLQGGYNEQFF.

The sample holds one count of this clone. This chain joins TRBV2 and TRBJ2-3, with D perhaps TRBD2 (6 bases). Germline-derived CDR1 and CDR2 are SNHLY and FYNNEI. This CDR3 is built from 15 residues. Trimming left V 9 bases short and J 0 bases short, with 16 bases between. CDR3 residues: CASTRDFSSTDTQYF. DNA of the CDR3: TGTGCCAGTACACGGGACTTCTCTAGCACAGATACGCAGTATTTT.

The chain combines TRBV6-5 with TRBJ1-1; D might be TRBD1 (6 bases). CDR3 length: 13 amino acids. Germline CDR1 is MNHEY and CDR2 is SVGAGI. V dropped 2 bases and J dropped 4 bases, with 8 bases sitting between them. The CDR3 DNA reads as TGTGCCAGCAGTTACGGGGGGCGCACTGAAGCTTTCTTT. This gives the protein CASSYGGRTEAFF.

The chain carries TRBV7-9 and TRBJ2-3, with D perhaps TRBD1 (7 bases). V was clipped by 1 base and J by 5 bases, with 10 bases between them. Germline V lookup: CDR1 SEHNR, CDR2 FQNEAQ (reference sequence). This CDR3 is built from 14 residues. The CDR3 region has the DNA TGTGCCAGCAGCTTAGTGCAGGGGGGAGATACGCAGTATTTT. It is translated as CASSLVQGGDTQYF. Using reference TRBV7-9 and TRBJ2-3 for the parts outside the CDR3, the full variable domain is DTGVSQNPRHKITKRGQNVTFRCDPISEHNRLYWYRQTLGQGPEFLTYFQNEAQLEKSRLLSDRFSAERPKGSFSTLEIQRTEQGDSAMYLCASSLVQGGDTQYFGPGTRLTVL.

A few counts support this clone. V is TRBV19 and J is TRBJ1-5, with D maybe TRBD1 (6 bases). V dropped 3 bases and J dropped 2 bases, with 11 bases sitting between them. CDR3 length: 15 residues. Germline V gene lookup returns CDR1 LNHDA and CDR2 SQIVND (reference sequence). The DNA for the CDR3 is TGTGCCAGTAGTATTATTGGGGGCGGCAATCAGCCCCAGCATTTT. Protein sequence: CASSIIGGGNQPQHF.

The V call is TRBV7-6, the J call TRBJ2-3; 8 nucleotides align to TRBD2. CDR1 is SGHVS, CDR2 FNYEAQ, per germline. The CDR3 sequence is 16 residues long. Trimming took 3 bases from V and 5 from J; bases not matched to a gene: 10. The CDR3 loop reads CASSFERGGPVDTQYF. The DNA for the CDR3 is TGTGCCAGCAGCTTCGAACGCGGGGGGCCGGTAGATACGCAGTATTTT.

This clone was observed a single time. V is TRBV4-2 and J is TRBJ2-5; D is possibly TRBD2 (5 bases). The V and J ends lost 2 bases and 2 bases respectively, with 12 bases between them. CDR1 and CDR2 (germline): LGHNA, YNFKEQ. The length of the CDR3 is 15 residues. In DNA, the CDR3 is TGTGCCAGCAGCCAACCGGACTGGGAACAAGAGACCCAGTACTTC. It codes for CASSQPDWEQETQYF.

The sample holds a few counts of this clone. V gene TRBV10-3 combines with J gene TRBJ1-5; no clear D gene. The CDR3 loop spans 15 amino acids. Germline V lookup: CDR1 ENHRY, CDR2 SYGVKD. V was clipped by 0 bases and J by 2 bases, with 8 bases between them. The CDR3 DNA follows: TGTGCCATCAGTGAGTCGACAACGGGCAATCAGCCCCAGCATTTT. This gives the protein CAISESTTGNQPQHF.

The V and J genes are TRBV19 and TRBJ1-6; a weak D match, TRBD1 (5 bases). Looked up from germline, CDR1 is LNHDA and CDR2 is SQIVND (reference sequence). This CDR3 has 13 amino acids. V was clipped by 10 bases and J by 6 bases, with 13 bases between them. CDR3: CATTPGINSPLHF. CDR3 in DNA: TGTGCCACCACACCAGGGATTAATTCACCCCTCCACTTT.

The DNA for the CDR3 is TGTGCCAGCAGCGATACTCCCGGGACAGGGAACTACGAGCAGTACTTC. This sequence encodes CASSDTPGTGNYEQYF. The rearrangement uses TRBV13 and TRBJ2-5; 9 bases map to TRBD1. The J call may not be correct, given that the DNA end is closer to TRBJ2-7. This CDR3 has 16 amino acids. From germline, CDR1 is PRHDT and CDR2 FYEKMQ (reference sequence).